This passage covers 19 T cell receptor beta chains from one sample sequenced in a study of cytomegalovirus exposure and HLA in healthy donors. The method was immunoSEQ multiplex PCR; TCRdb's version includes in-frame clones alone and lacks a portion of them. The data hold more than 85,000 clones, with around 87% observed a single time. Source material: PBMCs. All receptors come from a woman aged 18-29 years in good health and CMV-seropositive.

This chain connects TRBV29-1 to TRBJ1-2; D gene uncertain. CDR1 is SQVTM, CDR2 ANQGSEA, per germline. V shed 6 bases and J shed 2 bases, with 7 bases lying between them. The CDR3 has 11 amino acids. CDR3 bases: TGCAGCGTCAGGTGGAACTATGGCTACACCTTC. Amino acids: CSVRWNYGYTF.

CDR3 amino acids: CSVAQRFTDTQYF. In DNA form, the CDR3 reads TGCAGCGTTGCCCAGAGGTTCACAGATACGCAGTATTTT. The chain carries TRBV29-1 and TRBJ2-3; D call uncertain. Trimming left V 4 bases short and J 2 bases short, with 10 bases between. Per germline, CDR1 SQVTM and CDR2 ANQGSEA. This CDR3 has 13 amino acids.

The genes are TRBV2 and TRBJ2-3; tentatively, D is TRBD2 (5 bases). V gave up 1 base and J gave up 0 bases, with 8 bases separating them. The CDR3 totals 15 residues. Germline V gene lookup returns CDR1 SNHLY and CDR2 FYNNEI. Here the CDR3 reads CASSEGRASTDTQYF. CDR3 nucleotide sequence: TGTGCCAGCAGTGAAGGGCGGGCAAGCACAGATACGCAGTATTTT.

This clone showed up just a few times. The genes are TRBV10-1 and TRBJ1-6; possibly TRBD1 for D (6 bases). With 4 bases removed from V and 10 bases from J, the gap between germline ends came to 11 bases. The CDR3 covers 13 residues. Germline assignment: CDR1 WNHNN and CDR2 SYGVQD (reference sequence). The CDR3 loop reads CASSVQGNSPLHF. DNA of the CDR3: TGCGCCAGCAGTGTCCAGGGGAACTCACCCCTCCACTTT.

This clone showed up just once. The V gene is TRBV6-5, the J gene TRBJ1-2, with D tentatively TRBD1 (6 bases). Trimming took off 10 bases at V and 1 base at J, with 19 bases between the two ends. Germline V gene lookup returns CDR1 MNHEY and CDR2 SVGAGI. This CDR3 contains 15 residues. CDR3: CATYSGGFHNYGYTF. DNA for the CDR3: TGTGCCACCTACAGCGGGGGCTTTCATAACTATGGCTACACCTTC.

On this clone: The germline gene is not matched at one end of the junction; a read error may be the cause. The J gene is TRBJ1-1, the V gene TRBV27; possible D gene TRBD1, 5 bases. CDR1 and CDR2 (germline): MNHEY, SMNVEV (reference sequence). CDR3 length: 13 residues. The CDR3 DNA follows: TGTGCCAGCAGTTTATCCCGAGGGGTAGGGGAGGGATTT. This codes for CASSLSRGVGEGF.

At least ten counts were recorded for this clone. The CDR3 DNA sequence: TGTGCCAGCAGGACAGATAGGAACACTGAAGCTTTCTTT. Its protein product is CASRTDRNTEAFF. The J gene is TRBJ1-1, the V gene TRBV6-5; possibly TRBD1 for D (5 bases). Trimming removed 6 bases at V and 1 base at J, with 9 bases between. This CDR3 spans 13 amino acids. CDR1 and CDR2 (germline): MNHEY, SVGAGI.

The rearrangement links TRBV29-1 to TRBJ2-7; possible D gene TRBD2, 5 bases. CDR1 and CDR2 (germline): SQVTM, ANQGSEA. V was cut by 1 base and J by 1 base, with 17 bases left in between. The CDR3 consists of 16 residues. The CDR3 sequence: CSVEGRWGKGSYEQYF. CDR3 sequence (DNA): TGCAGCGTTGAAGGGAGGTGGGGTAAGGGTTCCTACGAGCAGTACTTC.

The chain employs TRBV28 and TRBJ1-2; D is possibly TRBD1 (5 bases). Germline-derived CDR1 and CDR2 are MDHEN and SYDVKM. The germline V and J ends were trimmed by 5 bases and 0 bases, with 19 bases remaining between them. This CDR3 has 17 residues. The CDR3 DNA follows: TGTGCCAGCAGTCTGACGCTAGGGGTTAGAGCTAACTATGGCTACACCTTC. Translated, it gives CASSLTLGVRANYGYTF.

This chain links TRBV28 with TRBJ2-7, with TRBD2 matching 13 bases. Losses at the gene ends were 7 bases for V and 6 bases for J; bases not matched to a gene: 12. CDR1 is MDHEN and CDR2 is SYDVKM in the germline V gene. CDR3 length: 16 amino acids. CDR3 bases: TGTGCCAGCATGACTAGCGGGAGGACTAAAACCGGCGAGCAGTACTTC. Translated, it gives CASMTSGRTKTGEQYF.

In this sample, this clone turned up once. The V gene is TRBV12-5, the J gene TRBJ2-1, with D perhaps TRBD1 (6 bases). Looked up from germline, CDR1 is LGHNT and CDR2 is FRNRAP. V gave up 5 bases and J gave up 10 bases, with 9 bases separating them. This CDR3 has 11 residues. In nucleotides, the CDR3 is TGTGCTAGTGGTCACGGGACAGAGCAGTTCTTC. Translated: CASGHGTEQFF.

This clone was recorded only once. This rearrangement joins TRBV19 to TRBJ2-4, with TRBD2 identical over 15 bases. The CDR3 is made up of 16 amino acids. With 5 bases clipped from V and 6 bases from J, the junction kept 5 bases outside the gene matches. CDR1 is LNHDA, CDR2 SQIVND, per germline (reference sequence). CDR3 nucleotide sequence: TGTGCCAGTAGTTCCCGGACTAGCGGGAGGGGAAACATTCAGTACTTC. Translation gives CASSSRTSGRGNIQYF.

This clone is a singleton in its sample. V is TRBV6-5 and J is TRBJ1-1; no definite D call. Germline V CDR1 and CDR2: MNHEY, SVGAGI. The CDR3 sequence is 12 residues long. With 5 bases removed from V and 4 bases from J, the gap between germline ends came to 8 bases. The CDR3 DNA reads TGTGCCAGCAGTCCCGGCGGCACTGAAGCTTTCTTT. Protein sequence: CASSPGGTEAFF.

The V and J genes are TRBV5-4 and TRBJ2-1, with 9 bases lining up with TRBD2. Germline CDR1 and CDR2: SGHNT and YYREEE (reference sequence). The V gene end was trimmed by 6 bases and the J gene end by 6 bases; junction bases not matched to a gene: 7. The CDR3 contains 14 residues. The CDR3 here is CASTPGREGNEQFF. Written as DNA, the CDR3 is TGTGCCAGCACCCCCGGGCGGGAGGGCAATGAGCAGTTCTTC.

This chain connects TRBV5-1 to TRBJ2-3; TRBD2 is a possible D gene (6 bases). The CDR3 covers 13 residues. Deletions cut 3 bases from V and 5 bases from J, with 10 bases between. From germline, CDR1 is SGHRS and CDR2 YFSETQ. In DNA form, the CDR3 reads TGCGCCAGCAGCTCGGCGGGGCGAGATACGCAGTATTTT. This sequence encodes CASSSAGRDTQYF. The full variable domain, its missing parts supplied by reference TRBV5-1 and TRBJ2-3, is KAGVTQTPRYLIKTRGQQVTLSCSPISGHRSVSWYQQTPGQGLQFLFEYFSETQRNKGNFPGRFSGRQFSNSRSEMNVSTLELGDSALYLCASSSAGRDTQYFGPGTRLTVL.

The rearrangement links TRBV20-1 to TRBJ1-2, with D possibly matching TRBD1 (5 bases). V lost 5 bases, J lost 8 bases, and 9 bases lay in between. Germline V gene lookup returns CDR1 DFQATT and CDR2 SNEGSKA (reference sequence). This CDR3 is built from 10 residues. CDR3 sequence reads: CSASGEGYTF. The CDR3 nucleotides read TGCAGTGCTTCGGGGGAAGGCTACACCTTC.

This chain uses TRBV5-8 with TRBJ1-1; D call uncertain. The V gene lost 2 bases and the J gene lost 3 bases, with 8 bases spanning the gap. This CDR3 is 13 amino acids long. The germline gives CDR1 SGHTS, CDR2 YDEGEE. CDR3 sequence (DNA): TGTGCCAGCAGCTTCCGCGGGTACACTGAAGCTTTCTTT. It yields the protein CASSFRGYTEAFF.

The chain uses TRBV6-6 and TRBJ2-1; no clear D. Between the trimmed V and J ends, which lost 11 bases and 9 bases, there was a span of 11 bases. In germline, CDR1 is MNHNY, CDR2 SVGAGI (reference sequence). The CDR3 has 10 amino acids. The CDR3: CAAGLGEQFF. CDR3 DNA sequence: TGTGCCGCCGGGTTGGGTGAGCAGTTCTTC.

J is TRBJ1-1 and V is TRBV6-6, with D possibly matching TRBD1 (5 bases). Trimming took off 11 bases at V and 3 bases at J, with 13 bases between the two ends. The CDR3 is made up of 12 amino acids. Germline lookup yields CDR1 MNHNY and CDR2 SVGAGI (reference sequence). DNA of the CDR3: TGTGCCGCCGGGGGGTTCGACACTGAAGCTTTCTTT. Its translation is CAAGGFDTEAFF.